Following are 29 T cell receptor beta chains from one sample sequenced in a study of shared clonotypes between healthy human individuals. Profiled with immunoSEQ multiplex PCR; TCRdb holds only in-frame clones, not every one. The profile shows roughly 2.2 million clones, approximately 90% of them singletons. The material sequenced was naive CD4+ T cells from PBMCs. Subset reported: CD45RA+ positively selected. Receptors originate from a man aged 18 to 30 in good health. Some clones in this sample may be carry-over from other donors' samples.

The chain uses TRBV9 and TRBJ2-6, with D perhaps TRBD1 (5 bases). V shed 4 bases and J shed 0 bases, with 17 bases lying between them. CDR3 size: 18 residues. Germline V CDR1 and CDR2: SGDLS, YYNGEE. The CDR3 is CASSPGWGTRSGANVLTF. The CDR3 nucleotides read TGTGCCAGCAGCCCCGGGTGGGGCACCCGCTCTGGGGCCAACGTCCTGACTTTC.

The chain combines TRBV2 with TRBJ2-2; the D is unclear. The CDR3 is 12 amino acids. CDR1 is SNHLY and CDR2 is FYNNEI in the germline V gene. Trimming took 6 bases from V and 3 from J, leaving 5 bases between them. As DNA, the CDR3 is TGTGCCAGCAGCTGGGACACCGGGGAGCTGTTTTTT. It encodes CASSWDTGELFF. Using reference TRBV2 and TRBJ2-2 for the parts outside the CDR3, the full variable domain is EPEVTQTPSHQVTQMGQEVILRCVPISNHLYFYWYRQILGQKVEFLVSFYNNEISEKSEIFDDQFSVERPDGSNFTLKIRSTKLEDSAMYFCASSWDTGELFFGEGSRLTVL.

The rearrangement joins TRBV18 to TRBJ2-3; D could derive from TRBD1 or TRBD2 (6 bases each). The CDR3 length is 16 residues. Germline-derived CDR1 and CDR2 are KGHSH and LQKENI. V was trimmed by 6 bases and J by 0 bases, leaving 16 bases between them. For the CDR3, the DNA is TGTGCCAGCTCCCCGGGGGACACAACTAGCACAGATACGCAGTATTTT. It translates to CASSPGDTTSTDTQYF.

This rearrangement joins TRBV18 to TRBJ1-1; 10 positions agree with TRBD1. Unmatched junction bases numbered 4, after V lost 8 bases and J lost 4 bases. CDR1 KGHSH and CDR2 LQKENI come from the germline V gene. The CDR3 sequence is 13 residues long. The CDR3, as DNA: TGTGCCAGCGACCGGACAGGGGGCACTGAAGCTTTCTTT. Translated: CASDRTGGTEAFF.

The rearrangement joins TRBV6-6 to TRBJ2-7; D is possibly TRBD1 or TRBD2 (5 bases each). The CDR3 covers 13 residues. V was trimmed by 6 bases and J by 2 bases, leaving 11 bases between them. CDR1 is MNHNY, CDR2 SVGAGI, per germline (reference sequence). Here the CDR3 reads CASSRDGTYEQYF. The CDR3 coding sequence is TGTGCCAGCAGCCGGGACGGAACCTACGAGCAGTACTTC.

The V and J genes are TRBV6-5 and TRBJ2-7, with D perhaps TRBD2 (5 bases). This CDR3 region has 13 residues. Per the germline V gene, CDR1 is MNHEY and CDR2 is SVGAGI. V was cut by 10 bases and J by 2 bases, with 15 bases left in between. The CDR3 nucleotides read TGTGCCACCAAGGAACGGGGAACCTACGAGCAGTACTTC. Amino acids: CATKERGTYEQYF.

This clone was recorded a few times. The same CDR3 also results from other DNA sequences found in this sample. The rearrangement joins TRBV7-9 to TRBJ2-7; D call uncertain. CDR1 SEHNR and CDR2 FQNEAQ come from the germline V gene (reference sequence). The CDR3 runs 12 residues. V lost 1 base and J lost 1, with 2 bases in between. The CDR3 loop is CASSLESYEQYF. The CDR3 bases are TGTGCCAGCAGCTTAGAATCCTACGAGCAGTACTTC. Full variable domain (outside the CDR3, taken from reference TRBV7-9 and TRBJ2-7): DTGVSQNPRHKITKRGQNVTFRCDPISEHNRLYWYRQTLGQGPEFLTYFQNEAQLEKSRLLSDRFSAERPKGSFSTLEIQRTEQGDSAMYLCASSLESYEQYFGPGTRLTVT.

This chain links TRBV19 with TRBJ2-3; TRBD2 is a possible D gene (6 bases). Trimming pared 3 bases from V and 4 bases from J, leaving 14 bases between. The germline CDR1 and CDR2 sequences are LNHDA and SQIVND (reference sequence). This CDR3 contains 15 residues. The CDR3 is CASSIGSGFSDTQYF. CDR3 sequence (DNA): TGTGCCAGTAGTATTGGGAGCGGGTTCTCAGATACGCAGTATTTT.

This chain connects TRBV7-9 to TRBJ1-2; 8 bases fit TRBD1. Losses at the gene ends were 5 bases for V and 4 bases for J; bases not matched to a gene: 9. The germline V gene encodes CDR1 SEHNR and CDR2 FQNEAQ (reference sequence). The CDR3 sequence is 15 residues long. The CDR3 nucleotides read TGTGCCAGCAGCCCCCTCAGGGGGCTCGGCTATGGCTACACCTTC. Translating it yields CASSPLRGLGYGYTF.

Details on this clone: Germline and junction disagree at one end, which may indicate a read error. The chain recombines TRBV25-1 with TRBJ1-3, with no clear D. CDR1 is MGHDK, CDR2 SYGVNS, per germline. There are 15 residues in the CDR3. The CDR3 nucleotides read TGTGCCAGCTGTGACCCCTCCGACTCTGGAAACACCATATATTTT. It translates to CASCDPSDSGNTIYF.

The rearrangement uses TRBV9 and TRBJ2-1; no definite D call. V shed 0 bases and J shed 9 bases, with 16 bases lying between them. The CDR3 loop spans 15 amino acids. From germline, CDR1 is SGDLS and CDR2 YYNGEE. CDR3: CASSVDVARGAEQFF. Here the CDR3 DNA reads TGTGCCAGCAGCGTAGATGTTGCCCGCGGCGCTGAGCAGTTCTTC.

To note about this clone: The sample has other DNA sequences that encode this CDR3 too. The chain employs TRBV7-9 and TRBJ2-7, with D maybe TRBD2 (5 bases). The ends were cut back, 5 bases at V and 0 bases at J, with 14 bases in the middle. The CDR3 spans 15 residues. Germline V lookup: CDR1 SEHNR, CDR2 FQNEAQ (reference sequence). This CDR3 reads CASSPGLADSYEQYF. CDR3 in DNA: TGTGCCAGCAGCCCCGGACTGGCGGACTCCTACGAGCAGTACTTC.

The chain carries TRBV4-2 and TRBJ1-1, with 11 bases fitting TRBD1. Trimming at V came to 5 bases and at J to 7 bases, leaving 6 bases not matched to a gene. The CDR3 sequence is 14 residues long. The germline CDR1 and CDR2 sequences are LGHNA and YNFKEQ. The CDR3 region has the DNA TGTGCCAGCAGCGAGGACAGGGGGCGGGGTGAAGCTTTCTTT. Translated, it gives CASSEDRGRGEAFF.

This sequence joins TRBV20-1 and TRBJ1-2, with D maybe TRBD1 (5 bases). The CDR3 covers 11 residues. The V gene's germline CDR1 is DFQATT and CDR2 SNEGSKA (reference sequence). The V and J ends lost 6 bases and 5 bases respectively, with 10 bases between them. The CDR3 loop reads CSAWTSYGYTF. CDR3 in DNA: TGCAGTGCATGGACATCATATGGCTACACCTTC.

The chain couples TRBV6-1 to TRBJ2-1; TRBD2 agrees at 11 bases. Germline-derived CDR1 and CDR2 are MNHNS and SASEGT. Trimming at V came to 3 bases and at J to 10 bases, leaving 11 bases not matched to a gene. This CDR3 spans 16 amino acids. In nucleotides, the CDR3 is TGTGCCAGCAGTGACTGGGGTAGGCTAGCGGGAGGAGAGCAGTTCTTC. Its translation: CASSDWGRLAGGEQFF.

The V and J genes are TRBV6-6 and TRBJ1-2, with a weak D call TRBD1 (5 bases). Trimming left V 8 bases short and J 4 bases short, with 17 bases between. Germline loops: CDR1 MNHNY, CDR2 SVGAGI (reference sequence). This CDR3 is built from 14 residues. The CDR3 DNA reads TGTGCCAGCCTCAAGGAGGGGTTAAGCTATGGCTACACCTTC. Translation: CASLKEGLSYGYTF.

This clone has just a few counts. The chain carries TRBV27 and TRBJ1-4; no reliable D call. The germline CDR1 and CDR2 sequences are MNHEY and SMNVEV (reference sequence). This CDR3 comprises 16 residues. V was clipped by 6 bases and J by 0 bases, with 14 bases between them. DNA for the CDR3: TGTGCCAGCAGACTCACTTTCTGGGCAACTAATGAAAAACTGTTTTTT. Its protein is CASRLTFWATNEKLFF.

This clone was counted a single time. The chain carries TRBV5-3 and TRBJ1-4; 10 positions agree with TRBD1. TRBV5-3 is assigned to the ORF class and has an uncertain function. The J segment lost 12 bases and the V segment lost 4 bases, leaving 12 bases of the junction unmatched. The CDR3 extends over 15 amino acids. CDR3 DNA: TGTGCCAGAAGCCGAACCGGGACAGGGGTAGTTGAACTGTTTTTT. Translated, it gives CARSRTGTGVVELFF.

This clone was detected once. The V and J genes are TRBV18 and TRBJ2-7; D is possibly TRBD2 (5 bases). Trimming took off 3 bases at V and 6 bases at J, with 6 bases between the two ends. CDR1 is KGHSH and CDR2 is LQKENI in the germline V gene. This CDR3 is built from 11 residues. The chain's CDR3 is CASSPGSEQYF. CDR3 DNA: TGTGCCAGCTCACCGGGGAGCGAGCAGTACTTC.

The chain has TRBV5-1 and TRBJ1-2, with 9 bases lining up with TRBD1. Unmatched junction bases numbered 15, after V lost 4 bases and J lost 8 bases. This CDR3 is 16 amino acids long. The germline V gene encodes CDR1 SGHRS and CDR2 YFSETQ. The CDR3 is CASSLRTGAISEGYTF. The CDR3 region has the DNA TGCGCCAGCAGCCTAAGGACAGGGGCTATATCAGAAGGCTACACCTTC. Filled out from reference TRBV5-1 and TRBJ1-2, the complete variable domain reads KAGVTQTPRYLIKTRGQQVTLSCSPISGHRSVSWYQQTPGQGLQFLFEYFSETQRNKGNFPGRFSGRQFSNSRSEMNVSTLELGDSALYLCASSLRTGAISEGYTFGSGTRLTVV.

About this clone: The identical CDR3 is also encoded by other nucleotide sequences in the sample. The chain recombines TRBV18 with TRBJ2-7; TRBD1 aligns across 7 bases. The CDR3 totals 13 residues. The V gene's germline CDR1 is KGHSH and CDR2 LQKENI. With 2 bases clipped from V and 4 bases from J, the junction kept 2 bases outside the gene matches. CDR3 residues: CASSPDRAYEQYF. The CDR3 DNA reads TGTGCCAGCTCACCAGACAGGGCTTACGAGCAGTACTTC.

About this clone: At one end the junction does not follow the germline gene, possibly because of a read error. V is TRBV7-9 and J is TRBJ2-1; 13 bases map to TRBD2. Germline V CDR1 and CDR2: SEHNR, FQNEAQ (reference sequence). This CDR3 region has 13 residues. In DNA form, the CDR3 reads TGTGCCAGCAGCCCGAGGACTAGCGGGAGTTCACTCTTC. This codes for CASSPRTSGSSLF.

DNA for the CDR3: TGTGCCAGCAGCTTATTCGGCGGGCAGGCGAATCAGCCCCAGCATTTT. It specifies CASSLFGGQANQPQHF. The chain joins TRBV7-2 to TRBJ1-5; D is uncertain. CDR1 and CDR2 (germline): SGHTA, FQGNSA. The CDR3 contains 16 residues. The V gene lost 2 bases and the J gene lost 4 bases, with 15 bases spanning the gap.

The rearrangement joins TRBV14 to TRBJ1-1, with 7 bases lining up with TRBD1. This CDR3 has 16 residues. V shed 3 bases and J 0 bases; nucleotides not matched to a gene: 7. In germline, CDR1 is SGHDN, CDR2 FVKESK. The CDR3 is CASSQHRGEVNTEAFF. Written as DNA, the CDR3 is TGTGCCAGCAGCCAGCACAGGGGAGAGGTGAACACTGAAGCTTTCTTT. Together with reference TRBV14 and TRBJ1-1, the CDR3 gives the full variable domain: EAGVTQFPSHSVIEKGQTVTLRCDPISGHDNLYWYRRVMGKEIKFLLHFVKESKQDESGMPNNRFLAERTGGTYSTLKVQPAELEDSGVYFCASSQHRGEVNTEAFFGQGTRLTVV.

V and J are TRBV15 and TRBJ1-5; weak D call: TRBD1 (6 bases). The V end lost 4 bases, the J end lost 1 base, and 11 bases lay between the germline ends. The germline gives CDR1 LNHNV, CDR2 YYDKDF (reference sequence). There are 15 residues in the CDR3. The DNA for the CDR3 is TGTGCCACCAGCATGGGGACACTAAGCAATCAGCCCCAGCATTTT. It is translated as CATSMGTLSNQPQHF.

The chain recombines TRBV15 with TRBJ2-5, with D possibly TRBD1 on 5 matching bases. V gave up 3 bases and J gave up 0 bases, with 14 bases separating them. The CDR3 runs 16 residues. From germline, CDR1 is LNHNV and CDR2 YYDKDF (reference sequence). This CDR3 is CATSSLMDTDQETQYF. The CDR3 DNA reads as TGTGCCACCAGCAGTTTGATGGACACGGACCAAGAGACCCAGTACTTC.

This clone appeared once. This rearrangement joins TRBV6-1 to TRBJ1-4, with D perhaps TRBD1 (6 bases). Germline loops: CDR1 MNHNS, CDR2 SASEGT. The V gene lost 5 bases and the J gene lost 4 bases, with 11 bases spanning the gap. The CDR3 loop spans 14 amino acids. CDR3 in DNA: TGTGCCAGCAGTAAACAGGGCGGTAATGAAAAACTGTTTTTT. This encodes CASSKQGGNEKLFF.

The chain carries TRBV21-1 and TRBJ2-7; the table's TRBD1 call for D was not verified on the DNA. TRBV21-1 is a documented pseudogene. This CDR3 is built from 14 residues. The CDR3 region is CASSPGRHSYEQYF. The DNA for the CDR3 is TGTGCCAGCAGCCCCGGCAGACACTCCTACGAGCAGTACTTC.

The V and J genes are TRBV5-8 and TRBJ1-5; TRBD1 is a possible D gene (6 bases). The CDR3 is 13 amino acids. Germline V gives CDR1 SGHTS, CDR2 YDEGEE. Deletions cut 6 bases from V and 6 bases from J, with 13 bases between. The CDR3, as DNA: TGTGCCAGCAATATCAGGGGAGGTCAGCCCCAGCATTTT. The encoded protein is CASNIRGGQPQHF.